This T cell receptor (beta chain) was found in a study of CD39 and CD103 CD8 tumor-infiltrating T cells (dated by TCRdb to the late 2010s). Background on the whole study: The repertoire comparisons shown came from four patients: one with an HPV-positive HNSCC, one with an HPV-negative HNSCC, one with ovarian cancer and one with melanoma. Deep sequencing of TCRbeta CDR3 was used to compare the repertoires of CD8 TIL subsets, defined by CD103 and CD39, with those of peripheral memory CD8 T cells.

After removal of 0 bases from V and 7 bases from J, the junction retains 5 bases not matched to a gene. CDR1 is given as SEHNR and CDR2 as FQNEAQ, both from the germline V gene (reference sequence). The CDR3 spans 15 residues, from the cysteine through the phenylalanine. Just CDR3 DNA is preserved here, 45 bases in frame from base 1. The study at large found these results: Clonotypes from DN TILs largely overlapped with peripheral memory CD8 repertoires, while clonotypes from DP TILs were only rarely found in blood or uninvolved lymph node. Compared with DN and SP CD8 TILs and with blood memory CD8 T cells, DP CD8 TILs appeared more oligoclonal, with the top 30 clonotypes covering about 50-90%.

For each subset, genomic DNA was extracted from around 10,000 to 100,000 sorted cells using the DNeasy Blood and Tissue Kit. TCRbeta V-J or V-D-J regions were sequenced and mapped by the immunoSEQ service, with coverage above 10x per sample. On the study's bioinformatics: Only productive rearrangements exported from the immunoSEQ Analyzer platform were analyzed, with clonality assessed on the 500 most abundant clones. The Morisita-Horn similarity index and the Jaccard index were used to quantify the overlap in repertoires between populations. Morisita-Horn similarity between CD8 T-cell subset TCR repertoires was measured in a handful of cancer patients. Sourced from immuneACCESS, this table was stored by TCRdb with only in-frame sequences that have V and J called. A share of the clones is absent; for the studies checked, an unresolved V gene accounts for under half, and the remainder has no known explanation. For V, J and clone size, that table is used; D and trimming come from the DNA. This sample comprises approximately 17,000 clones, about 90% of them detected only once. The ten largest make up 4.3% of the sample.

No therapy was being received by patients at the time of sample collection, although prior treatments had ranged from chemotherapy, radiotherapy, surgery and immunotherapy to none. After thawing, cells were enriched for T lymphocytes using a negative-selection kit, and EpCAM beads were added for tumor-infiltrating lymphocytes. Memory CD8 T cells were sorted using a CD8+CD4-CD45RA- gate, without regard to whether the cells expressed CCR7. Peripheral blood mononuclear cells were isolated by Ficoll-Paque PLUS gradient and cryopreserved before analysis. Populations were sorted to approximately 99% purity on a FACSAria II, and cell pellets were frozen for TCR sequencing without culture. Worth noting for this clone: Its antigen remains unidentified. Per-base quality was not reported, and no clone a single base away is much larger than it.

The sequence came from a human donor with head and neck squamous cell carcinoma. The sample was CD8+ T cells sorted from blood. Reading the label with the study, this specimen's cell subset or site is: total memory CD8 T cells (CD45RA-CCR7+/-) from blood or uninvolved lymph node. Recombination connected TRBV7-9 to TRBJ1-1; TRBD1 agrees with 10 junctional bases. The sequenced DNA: TGTGCCAGCAGCTTAGCGGGACAGGGGTGGCATGAAGCTTTCTTT. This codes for CASSLAGQGWHEAFF. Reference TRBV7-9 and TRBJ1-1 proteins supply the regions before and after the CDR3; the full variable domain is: DTGVSQNPRHKITKRGQNVTFRCDPISEHNRLYWYRQTLGQGPEFLTYFQNEAQLEKSRLLSDRFSAERPKGSFSTLEIQRTEQGDSAMYLCASSLAGQGWHEAFFGQGTRLTVV.